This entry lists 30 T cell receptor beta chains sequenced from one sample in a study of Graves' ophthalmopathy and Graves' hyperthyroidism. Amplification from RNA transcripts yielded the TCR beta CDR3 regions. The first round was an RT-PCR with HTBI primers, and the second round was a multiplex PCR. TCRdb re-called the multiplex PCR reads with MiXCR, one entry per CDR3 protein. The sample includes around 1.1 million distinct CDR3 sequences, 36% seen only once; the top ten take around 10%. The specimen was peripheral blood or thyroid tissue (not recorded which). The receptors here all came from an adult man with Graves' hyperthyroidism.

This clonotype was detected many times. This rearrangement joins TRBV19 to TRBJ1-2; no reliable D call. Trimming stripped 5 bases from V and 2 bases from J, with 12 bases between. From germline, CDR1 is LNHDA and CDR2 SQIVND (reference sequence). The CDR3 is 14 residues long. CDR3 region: CASSFKRGNYGYTF. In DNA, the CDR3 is TGTGCCAGTAGTTTCAAACGGGGAAACTATGGCTACACCTTC.

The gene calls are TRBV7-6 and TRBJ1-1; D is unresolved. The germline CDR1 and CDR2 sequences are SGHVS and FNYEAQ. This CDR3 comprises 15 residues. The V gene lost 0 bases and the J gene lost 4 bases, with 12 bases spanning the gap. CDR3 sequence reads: CASSLAVEGPTEAFF. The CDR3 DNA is TGTGCCAGCAGCTTAGCAGTCGAAGGCCCCACTGAAGCTTTCTTT.

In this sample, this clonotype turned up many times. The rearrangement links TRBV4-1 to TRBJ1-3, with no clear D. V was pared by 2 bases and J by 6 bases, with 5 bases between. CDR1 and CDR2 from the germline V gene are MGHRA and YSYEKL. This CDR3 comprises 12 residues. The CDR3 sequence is CASSQSLNTIYF. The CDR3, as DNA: TGCGCCAGCAGCCAATCCCTAAACACCATATATTTT.

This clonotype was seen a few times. The CDR3 DNA reads as TGCGCCAGCAGCTTGGCTGGGGGGCTGGGCGAGCAGTACTTC. The encoded protein is CASSLAGGLGEQYF. The chain employs TRBV5-1 and TRBJ2-7; D could derive from TRBD1 or TRBD2 (6 bases each). Germline lookup yields CDR1 SGHRS and CDR2 YFSETQ. This CDR3 contains 14 residues. Trimming shortened V by 0 bases and J by 6 bases, and 13 bases separated the two germline ends.

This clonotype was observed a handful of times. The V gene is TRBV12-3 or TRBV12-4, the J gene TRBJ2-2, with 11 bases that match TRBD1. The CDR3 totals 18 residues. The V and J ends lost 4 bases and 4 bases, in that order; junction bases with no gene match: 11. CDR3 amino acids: CASSWDRGGRSGTGELFF. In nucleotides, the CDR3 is TGTGCCAGCAGTTGGGACAGGGGGGGTAGGTCGGGCACCGGGGAGCTGTTTTTT.

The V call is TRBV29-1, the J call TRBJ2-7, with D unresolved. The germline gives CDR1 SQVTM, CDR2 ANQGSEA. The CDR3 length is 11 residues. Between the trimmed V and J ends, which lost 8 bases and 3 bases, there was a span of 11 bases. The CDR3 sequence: CSYLLGYEQYF. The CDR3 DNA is TGCAGCTACCTACTCGGCTACGAGCAGTACTTC.

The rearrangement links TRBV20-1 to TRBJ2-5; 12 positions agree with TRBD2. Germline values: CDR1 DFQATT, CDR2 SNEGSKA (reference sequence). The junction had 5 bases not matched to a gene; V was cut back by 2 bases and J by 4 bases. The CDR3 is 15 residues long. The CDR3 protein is CSARLAGGPPETQYF. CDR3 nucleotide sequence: TGCAGTGCTAGACTAGCGGGGGGGCCCCCAGAGACCCAGTACTTC.

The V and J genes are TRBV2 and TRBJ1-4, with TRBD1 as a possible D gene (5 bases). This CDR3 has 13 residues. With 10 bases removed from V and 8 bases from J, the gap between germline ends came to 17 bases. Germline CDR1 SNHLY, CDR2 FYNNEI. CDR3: CATNRDLGEKLFF. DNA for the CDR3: TGTGCCACCAACCGGGACCTGGGAGAAAAACTGTTTTTT.

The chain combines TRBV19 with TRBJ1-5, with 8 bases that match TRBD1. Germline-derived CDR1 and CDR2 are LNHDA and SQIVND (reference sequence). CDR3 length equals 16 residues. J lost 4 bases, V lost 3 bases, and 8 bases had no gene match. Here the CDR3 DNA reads TGTGCCAGTAGTATTATGCACAGGGGGACGAATCAGCCCCAGCATTTT. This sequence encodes CASSIMHRGTNQPQHF.

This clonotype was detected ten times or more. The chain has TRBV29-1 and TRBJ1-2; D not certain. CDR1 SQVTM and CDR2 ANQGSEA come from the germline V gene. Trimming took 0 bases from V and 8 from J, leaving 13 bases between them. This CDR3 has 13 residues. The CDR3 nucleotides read TGCAGCGTTGAAGATCAAAGGCCGGGAGGCTACACCTTC. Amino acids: CSVEDQRPGGYTF.

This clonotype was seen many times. The CDR3 spells CASSRQGIRETQYF. The CDR3 region has the DNA TGTGCCAGCAGTCGACAGGGTATAAGAGAGACCCAGTACTTC. V and J are TRBV2 and TRBJ2-5; TRBD1 matches at 7 bases. V shed 5 bases and J 4 bases; nucleotides not matched to a gene: 7. There are 14 residues in the CDR3. Germline V gives CDR1 SNHLY, CDR2 FYNNEI. The full variable domain, its missing parts supplied by reference TRBV2 and TRBJ2-5, is EPEVTQTPSHQVTQMGQEVILRCVPISNHLYFYWYRQILGQKVEFLVSFYNNEISEKSEIFDDQFSVERPDGSNFTLKIRSTKLEDSAMYFCASSRQGIRETQYFGPGTRLLVL.

For the CDR3, the DNA is TGTGCCAGCAGCTCCCCGACATTCTACGAGCAGTACTTC. Its translation is CASSSPTFYEQYF. The chain is built from TRBV7-9 and TRBJ2-7, with unresolved D. The germline V gene has CDR1 SEHNR and CDR2 FQNEAQ (reference sequence). The V end lost 4 bases, the J end lost 3 bases, and 10 bases lay between the germline ends. The CDR3 contains 13 residues.

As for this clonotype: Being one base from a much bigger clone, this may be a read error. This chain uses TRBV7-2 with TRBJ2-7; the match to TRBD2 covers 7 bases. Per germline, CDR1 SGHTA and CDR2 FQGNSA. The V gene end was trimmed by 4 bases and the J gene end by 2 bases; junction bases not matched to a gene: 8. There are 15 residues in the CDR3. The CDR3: CASSSQRGTAYEQYF. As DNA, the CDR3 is TGTGCCAGCAGCTCGCAGCGGGGTACAGCCTACGAGCAGTACTTC.

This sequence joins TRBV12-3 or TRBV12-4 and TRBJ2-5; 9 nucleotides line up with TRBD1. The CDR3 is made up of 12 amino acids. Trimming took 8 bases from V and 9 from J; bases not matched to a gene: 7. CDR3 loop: CASGRDRDAQYF. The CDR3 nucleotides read TGTGCCAGCGGGAGGGACAGGGATGCCCAGTACTTC.

DNA for the CDR3: TGTGCCAGCAGCGTAGGTGACGGGGGTGAGCAGTTCTTC. This codes for CASSVGDGGEQFF. The chain recombines TRBV9 with TRBJ2-1, with D maybe TRBD2 (6 bases). The germline V and J ends were trimmed by 0 bases and 9 bases, with 10 bases remaining between them. The germline V gene encodes CDR1 SGDLS and CDR2 YYNGEE. The CDR3 runs 13 residues.

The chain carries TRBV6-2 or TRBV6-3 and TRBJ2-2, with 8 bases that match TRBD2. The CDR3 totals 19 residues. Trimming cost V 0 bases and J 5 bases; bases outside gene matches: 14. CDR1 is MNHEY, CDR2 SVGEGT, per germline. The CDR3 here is CASSYSSVGGAPGTGELFF. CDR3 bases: TGTGCCAGCAGTTACTCGAGTGTCGGGGGGGCCCCGGGGACCGGGGAGCTGTTTTTT.

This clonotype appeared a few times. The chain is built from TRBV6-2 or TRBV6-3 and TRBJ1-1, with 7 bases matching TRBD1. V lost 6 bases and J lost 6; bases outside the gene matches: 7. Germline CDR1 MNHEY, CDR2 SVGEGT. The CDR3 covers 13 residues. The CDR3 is CASRLRGGAEAFF. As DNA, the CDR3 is TGTGCCAGCAGACTCAGGGGGGGCGCTGAAGCTTTCTTT.

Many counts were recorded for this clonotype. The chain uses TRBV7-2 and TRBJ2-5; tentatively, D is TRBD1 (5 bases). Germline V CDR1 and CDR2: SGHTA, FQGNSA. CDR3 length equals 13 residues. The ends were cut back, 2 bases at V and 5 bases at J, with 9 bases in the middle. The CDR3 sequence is CASSLSRDETQYF. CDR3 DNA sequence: TGTGCCAGCAGCTTAAGCAGGGATGAGACCCAGTACTTC.

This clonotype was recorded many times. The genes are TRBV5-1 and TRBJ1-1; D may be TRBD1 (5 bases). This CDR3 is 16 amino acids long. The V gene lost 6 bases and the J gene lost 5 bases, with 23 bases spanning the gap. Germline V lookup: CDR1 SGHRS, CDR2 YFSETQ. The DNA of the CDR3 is TGCGCCAGCACCGTTTTAGAATCCGACAGTAATACTGAAGCTTTCTTT. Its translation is CASTVLESDSNTEAFF.

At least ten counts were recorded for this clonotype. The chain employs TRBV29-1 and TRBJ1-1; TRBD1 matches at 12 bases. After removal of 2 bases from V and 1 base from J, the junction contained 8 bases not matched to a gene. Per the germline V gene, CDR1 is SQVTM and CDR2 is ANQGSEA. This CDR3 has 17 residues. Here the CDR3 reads CSVERRDRGRGNTEAFF. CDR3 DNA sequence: TGCAGCGTTGAACGAAGGGACAGGGGGCGCGGGAACACTGAAGCTTTCTTT.

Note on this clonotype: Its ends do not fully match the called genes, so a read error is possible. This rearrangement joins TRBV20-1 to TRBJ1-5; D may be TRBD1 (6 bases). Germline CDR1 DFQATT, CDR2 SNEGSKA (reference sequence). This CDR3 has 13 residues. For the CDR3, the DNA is TGCGGTGCTCGAAGGGGGGGAAATCAGCCCCAGCATTTT. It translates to CGARRGGNQPQHF.

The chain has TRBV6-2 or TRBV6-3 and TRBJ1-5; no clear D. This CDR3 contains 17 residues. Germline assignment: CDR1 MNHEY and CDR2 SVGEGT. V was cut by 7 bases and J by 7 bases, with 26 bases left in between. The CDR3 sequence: CASTSPGIRSYQQPQHF. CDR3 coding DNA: TGTGCCAGCACCTCACCCGGGATCAGGTCCTACCAACAGCCCCAGCATTTT.

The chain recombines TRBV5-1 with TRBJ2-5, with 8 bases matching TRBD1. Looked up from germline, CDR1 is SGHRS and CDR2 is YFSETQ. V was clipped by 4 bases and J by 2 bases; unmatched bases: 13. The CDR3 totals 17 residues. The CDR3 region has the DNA TGCGCCAGCAGCCCGTCAGACCATACAGGGGGACAAGAGACCCAGTACTTC. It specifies CASSPSDHTGGQETQYF.

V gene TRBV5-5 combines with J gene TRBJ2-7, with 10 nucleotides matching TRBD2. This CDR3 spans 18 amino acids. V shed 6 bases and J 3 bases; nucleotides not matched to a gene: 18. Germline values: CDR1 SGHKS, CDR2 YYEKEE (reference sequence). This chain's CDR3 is CASIPLAGERKRGYEQYF. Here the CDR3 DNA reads TGTGCCAGCATCCCCCTAGCGGGAGAGCGGAAGAGGGGCTACGAGCAGTACTTC.

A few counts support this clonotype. The CDR3 DNA is TGTGCCAGCAGCCAGTTGGGCGCTAGCATCTCCTACGAGCAGTACTTC. As protein: CASSQLGASISYEQYF. The chain employs TRBV7-9 and TRBJ2-7; the D gene is possibly TRBD2 (5 bases). Trimming left V 5 bases short and J 0 bases short, with 17 bases between. This CDR3 spans 16 amino acids. The germline gives CDR1 SEHNR, CDR2 FQNEAQ (reference sequence).

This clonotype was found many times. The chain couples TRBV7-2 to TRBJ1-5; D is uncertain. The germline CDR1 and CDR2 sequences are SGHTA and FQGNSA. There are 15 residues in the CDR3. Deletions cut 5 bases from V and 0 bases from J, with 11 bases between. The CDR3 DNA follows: TGTGCCAGCAGCGAAGAGGTCTATAGCAATCAGCCCCAGCATTTT. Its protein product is CASSEEVYSNQPQHF.

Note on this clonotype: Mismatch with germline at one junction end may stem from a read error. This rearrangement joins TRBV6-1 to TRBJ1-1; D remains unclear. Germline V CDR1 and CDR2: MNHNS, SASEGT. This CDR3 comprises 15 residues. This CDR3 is CASSYFGSSNTEVFF. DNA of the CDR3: TGTGCCAGCAGTTACTTTGGCAGTAGTAACACTGAAGTTTTCTTT.

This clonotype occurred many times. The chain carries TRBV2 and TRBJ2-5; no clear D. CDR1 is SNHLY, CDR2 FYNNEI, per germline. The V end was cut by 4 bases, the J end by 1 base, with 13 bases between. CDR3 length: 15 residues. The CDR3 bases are TGTGCCAGCAGTGGGTCGCCGTTGGGCCAAGAGACCCAGTACTTC. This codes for CASSGSPLGQETQYF. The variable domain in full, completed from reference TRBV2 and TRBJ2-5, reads EPEVTQTPSHQVTQMGQEVILRCVPISNHLYFYWYRQILGQKVEFLVSFYNNEISEKSEIFDDQFSVERPDGSNFTLKIRSTKLEDSAMYFCASSGSPLGQETQYFGPGTRLLVL.

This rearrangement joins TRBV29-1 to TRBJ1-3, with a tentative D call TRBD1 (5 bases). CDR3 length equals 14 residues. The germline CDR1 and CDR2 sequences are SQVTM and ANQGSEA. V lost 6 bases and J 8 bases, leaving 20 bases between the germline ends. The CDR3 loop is CSVDSTFYGYTIYF. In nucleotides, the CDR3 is TGCAGCGTCGACAGTACTTTCTATGGCTACACCATATATTTT.

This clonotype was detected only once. CDR3 residues: CASTKTETQYF. The DNA of the CDR3 is TGTGCCAGCACCAAGACGGAGACCCAGTACTTC. The V and J genes are TRBV7-2 and TRBJ2-5; D is undetermined. There are 11 residues in the CDR3. Germline-derived CDR1 and CDR2 are SGHTA and FQGNSA. V lost 7 bases and J lost 5, with 8 bases in between. Looking up the rest from reference TRBV7-2 and TRBJ2-5 gives the full variable domain: GAGVSQSPSNKVTEKGKDVELRCDPISGHTALYWYRQSLGQGLEFLIYFQGNSAPDKSGLPSDRFSAERTGGSVSTLTIQRTQQEDSAVYLCASTKTETQYFGPGTRLLVL.